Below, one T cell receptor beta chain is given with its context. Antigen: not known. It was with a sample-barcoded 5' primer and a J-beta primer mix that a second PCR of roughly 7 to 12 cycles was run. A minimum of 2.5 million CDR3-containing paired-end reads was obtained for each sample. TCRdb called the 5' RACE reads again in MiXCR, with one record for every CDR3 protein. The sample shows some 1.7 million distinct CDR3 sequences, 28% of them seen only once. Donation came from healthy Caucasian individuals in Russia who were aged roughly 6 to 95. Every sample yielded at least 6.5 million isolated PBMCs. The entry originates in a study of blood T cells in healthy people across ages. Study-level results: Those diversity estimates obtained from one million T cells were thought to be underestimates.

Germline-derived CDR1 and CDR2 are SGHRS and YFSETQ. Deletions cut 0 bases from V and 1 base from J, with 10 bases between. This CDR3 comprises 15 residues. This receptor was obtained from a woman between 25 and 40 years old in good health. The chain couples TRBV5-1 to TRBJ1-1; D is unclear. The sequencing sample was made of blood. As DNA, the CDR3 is TGCGCCAGCAGCTTGGAACCAGAGACGAACACTGAAGCTTTCTTT. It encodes CASSLEPETNTEAFF.